This note documents a single T cell receptor (beta chain) sequence. Antigen unknown. This record comes from a study of CD8+CD57+ T cells in acquired aplastic anemia. On the study more broadly: Each DNA sample taken from sorted CD4+ and CD8+ cells came to about 3 ug on average.

The study, taken as a whole, reports: Patient and control CD8+ Simpson's diversity was not significantly different.

Using genomic DNA as the template, TCR beta VDJ and CDR3 profiling was carried out. TCRdb independently ran MiXCR on the reads; one entry per CDR3 protein. The profile covers 180,000 or so distinct CDR3 sequences, with about half appearing a single time and approximately 2.9% taken by the ten largest. Germline-derived CDR1 and CDR2 are SGHAT and FQNNGV. V lost 0 bases to trimming and J lost 1 base, with 13 bases between them. This CDR3 is 16 amino acids long. The source is a human donor in good health. The specimen sequenced was sorted CD4+, CD8+, or CD8+CD57+ T cells (not recorded which) from PBMCs. This chain links TRBV11-2 with TRBJ2-7; the D gene is possibly TRBD1 (5 bases). For the CDR3, the DNA is TGTGCCAGCAGCTTAGAGAGTTGGGGCTATTCCTACGAGCAGTACTTC. Translating it yields CASSLESWGYSYEQYF.